These T cell receptor beta chains were read from a single sample in a study of T cells in Graves' hyperthyroidism and ophthalmopathy. One entry per CDR3 protein, called by TCRdb with MiXCR from the multiplex PCR reads. The sample consists of 300,000 to 450,000 distinct CDR3 sequences, approximately 15% of them appearing once. The sequenced sample consisted of blood. The receptor source for this set is a woman in her fifties or sixties with Graves' hyperthyroidism. CDR3s include the opening cysteine and the closing phenylalanine or tryptophan. A D gene is named only where the DNA matches it firmly. The size of a clone is reported for some rows only, either as once, few or many, or as a class for expanded clones.

d_gene	abundance	v_gene	j_gene	CDR3aa	CDR3nt
NA	few	TRBV7-3	TRBJ2-2	CASSFRDIYTGLFF	TGTGCCAGCAGCTTCCGGGACATATACACGGGGCTGTTTTTT
NA	many	TRBV6-5	TRBJ2-3	CASSYLEPGRGGDTQYF	TGTGCCAGCAGTTACTTAGAGCCGGGGCGGGGTGGGGATACGCAGTATTTT
NA	NA	TRBV27	TRBJ2-7	CASSRAGLWYEQYF	TGTGCCAGCAGTCGGGCAGGCCTTTGGTACGAGCAGTACTTC
TRBD1	many	TRBV11-3	TRBJ2-3	CASSPDRVGDTQYF	TGTGCCAGCAGCCCGGACAGGGTGGGAGATACGCAGTATTTT
NA	NA	TRBV7-9	TRBJ2-1	CASSPRRTHNEQFF	TGTGCCAGCAGCCCCCGGCGGACACACAATGAGCAGTTCTTC
TRBD2	many	TRBV29-1	TRBJ2-5	CSVALGLAGDQETQYF	TGCAGCGTTGCCCTGGGACTAGCGGGAGACCAAGAGACCCAGTACTTC
NA	many	TRBV7-9	TRBJ2-5	CASILRSGYQETQYF	TGTGCCAGCATCCTAAGATCCGGGTACCAAGAGACCCAGTACTTC
TRBD1	many	TRBV20-1	TRBJ2-7	CSARGQGHYEQYF	TGCAGTGCTAGAGGACAGGGCCACTATGAGCAGTACTTC
NA	many	TRBV28	TRBJ1-2	CASSYQAYGYTF	TGTGCCAGCAGTTATCAGGCCTATGGCTACACCTTC
TRBD2	many	TRBV2	TRBJ2-2	CASKRESNTGELFF	TGTGCCAGCAAGCGGGAGTCGAACACCGGGGAGCTGTTTTTT
TRBD2	NA	TRBV11-2	TRBJ2-7	CASSAGTSGRGYEQYF	TGTGCCAGCAGCGCGGGGACTAGCGGGAGAGGGTACGAGCAGTACTTC
TRBD1	NA	TRBV19	TRBJ2-6	CASSIRTGEAGANVLTF	TGTGCCAGTAGTATCAGGACAGGGGAGGCTGGGGCCAACGTCCTGACTTTC
NA	many	TRBV2	TRBJ1-2	CASSGEAGAIDYTF	TGTGCCAGCAGTGGGGAGGCAGGGGCTATTGACTACACCTTC
TRBD2	many	TRBV27	TRBJ2-1	CASSLSSGYYNEQFF	TGTGCCAGCAGTTTATCTAGCGGGTACTACAATGAGCAGTTCTTC
NA	NA	TRBV7-3	TRBJ2-7	CASSVRQSGEQYF	TGTGCCAGCAGCGTTCGACAGTCCGGGGAGCAGTACTTC
TRBD1	many	TRBV12-3/TRBV12-4	TRBJ1-5	CASSWTGLGPQHF	TGTGCCAGCAGTTGGACAGGACTGGGGCCCCAGCATTTT
TRBD2	NA	TRBV18	TRBJ2-2	CASSPQLADNTGELFF	TGTGCCAGCTCACCACAACTAGCGGATAACACCGGGGAGCTGTTTTTT
TRBD1	NA	TRBV3-1	TRBJ2-4	CANSSGQGAAKNIQYF	TGTGCCAATTCCTCCGGACAGGGGGCAGCCAAAAACATTCAGTACTTC
TRBD1	many	TRBV7-9	TRBJ2-3	CASSSQDRGTDTQYF	TGTGCCAGCAGCTCTCAGGACAGGGGCACAGATACGCAGTATTTT
TRBD2	many	TRBV4-2	TRBJ2-2	CASSQVLAGGYGELFF	TGTGCCAGCAGCCAAGTGCTAGCGGGAGGGTACGGGGAGCTGTTTTTT
TRBD2	NA	TRBV5-6	TRBJ2-1	CASSSSPGLDNEQFF	TGTGCCAGCAGCTCCTCCCCGGGACTAGACAATGAGCAGTTCTTC
TRBD1	many	TRBV30	TRBJ2-5	CAWTYGQGQETQYF	TGTGCCTGGACCTACGGACAGGGCCAAGAGACCCAGTACTTC
NA	NA	TRBV27	TRBJ2-2	CASSLSTEGIGELFF	TGTGCCAGCAGTTTATCAACAGAGGGTATCGGGGAGCTGTTTTTT
TRBD1	few	TRBV4-1	TRBJ1-6	CASGQGQGESPLHF	TGCGCCAGCGGCCAAGGACAGGGGGAGTCACCCCTCCACTTT
NA	many	TRBV29-1	TRBJ2-7	CSVGQGGSSYEQYF	TGCAGCGTTGGGCAGGGGGGGAGCTCCTACGAGCAGTACTTC
TRBD1	NA	TRBV24-1	TRBJ1-4	CATRGTGGKLFF	TGTGCCACCAGAGGGACAGGGGGAAAACTGTTTTTT
TRBD2	many	TRBV6-1	TRBJ2-7	CASSETSGRLSYEQYF	TGTGCCAGCAGTGAAACTAGCGGGAGGCTTTCCTACGAGCAGTACTTC
TRBD2	NA	TRBV20-1	TRBJ2-1	CSASPTSGFNNEQFF	TGCAGTGCTAGCCCGACTAGCGGGTTCAACAATGAGCAGTTCTTC
NA	few	TRBV12-5	TRBJ1-1	CASGFSVQGTNTEAFF	TGTGCTAGTGGTTTTTCCGTACAGGGCACGAACACTGAAGCTTTCTTT
TRBD2	many	TRBV3-1	TRBJ2-3	CASRSSGDTQYF	TGTGCCAGCAGGTCTAGCGGGGATACGCAGTATTTT
NA	many	TRBV30	TRBJ1-5	CAWSPLYSNQPQHF	TGTGCCTGGAGTCCCCTATATAGCAATCAGCCCCAGCATTTT
TRBD2	many	TRBV11-3	TRBJ2-1	CASSLGKGGRVSEQFF	TGTGCCAGCAGTTTGGGGAAAGGCGGGAGGGTCAGTGAGCAGTTCTTC
NA	many	TRBV11-2	TRBJ2-2	CASSQTGPGELFF	TGTGCCAGCAGCCAAACAGGGCCCGGGGAGCTGTTTTTT
TRBD1	many	TRBV7-9	TRBJ1-6	CASSAYRDRGRKSPLHF	TGTGCCAGCAGCGCCTACCGGGACAGGGGGCGGAAATCACCCCTCCACTTT
TRBD1	many	TRBV28	TRBJ1-5	CASSNDYRGRISQHF	TGTGCCAGCAGTAACGACTACAGGGGGCGCATCTCCCAGCATTTT
NA	NA	TRBV6-9	TRBJ1-1	CASSSLIQGGDTEAFF	TGTGCCAGCAGTTCCTTGATCCAAGGGGGGGACACTGAAGCTTTCTTT
TRBD1	NA	TRBV28	TRBJ1-3	CASSPTGQFRYSGNTIYF	TGTGCCAGCAGTCCCACGGGACAGTTTCGATACTCTGGAAACACCATATATTTT
TRBD2	few	TRBV3-1	TRBJ2-5	CASSLSGRSETQYF	TGTGCCAGCAGCCTTAGCGGGAGGTCAGAGACCCAGTACTTC
NA	NA	TRBV19	TRBJ2-6	CASSIVSLRDGANVLTF	TGTGCCAGTAGTATAGTTAGCTTGAGGGACGGGGCCAACGTCCTGACTTTC
NA	NA	TRBV19	TRBJ1-2	CASSMFAPGRDYGYTF	TGTGCCAGTAGTATGTTCGCCCCCGGACGGGACTATGGCTACACCTTC
NA	many	TRBV5-1	TRBJ2-5	CASSAGRDSQETQYF	TGCGCCAGCAGCGCTGGACGTGACAGCCAAGAGACCCAGTACTTC
NA	many	TRBV6-1	TRBJ1-1	CASSEGPNTEAFF	TGTGCCAGCAGTGAAGGCCCGAACACTGAAGCTTTCTTT
NA	NA	TRBV18	TRBJ2-1	CASSPQGREGEQFF	TGTGCCAGCTCACCCCAGGGGCGAGAAGGGGAGCAGTTCTTC